This entry lists 18 T cell receptor beta chains sequenced from one sample in a study of shared clonotypes between healthy human individuals. The data were produced by immunoSEQ multiplex PCR, yet TCRdb's version contains in-frame clones alone and is incomplete. Altogether over a million clones are present, around 74% being singletons, with the ten largest covering around 1.5%. The sample consisted of memory CD4+ T cells sorted from blood. Noted subset: CD45RA-negative fraction. These receptors all come from a man aged 18 to 35 in good health.

Many counts were recorded for this clone. The J gene is TRBJ2-3, the V gene TRBV11-2; TRBD1 matches at 7 bases. CDR3 length: 15 amino acids. The germline CDR1 and CDR2 sequences are SGHAT and FQNNGV. V was clipped by 1 base and J by 4 bases; unmatched bases: 5. In DNA, the CDR3 is TGTGCCAGCAGCTTAGTTAGGGGGCGCGCAGATACGCAGTATTTT. As protein: CASSLVRGRADTQYF. Full variable domain (remainder filled in from reference TRBV11-2 and TRBJ2-3): EAGVAQSPRYKIIEKRQSVAFWCNPISGHATLYWYQQILGQGPKLLIQFQNNGVVDDSQLPKDRFSAERLKGVDSTLKIQPAKLEDSAVYLCASSLVRGRADTQYFGPGTRLTVL.

Only a few counts were recorded for this clone. Other DNA sequences in this sample translate to the same CDR3. CDR3 nucleotide sequence: TGCGCCAGCGAACTAGCGGGGGACCAAGAGACCCAGTACTTC. Translation gives CASELAGDQETQYF. The rearrangement uses TRBV5-1 and TRBJ2-5; 11 positions agree with TRBD2. The ends lost 7 bases at V and 0 bases at J; junction bases unmatched: 2. The CDR3 extends over 14 amino acids. Germline CDR1 and CDR2: SGHRS and YFSETQ.

In its sample, this clone was seen once. The V call is TRBV19, the J call TRBJ2-1; D is possibly TRBD2 (5 bases). The length of the CDR3 is 14 residues. V lost 10 bases and J 0 bases, leaving 13 bases between the germline ends. The germline gives CDR1 LNHDA, CDR2 SQIVND (reference sequence). CDR3 sequence (DNA): TGTGCCACCCGGGAACCCAGCTCCTACAATGAGCAGTTCTTC. This gives the protein CATREPSSYNEQFF.

The chain uses TRBV4-1 and TRBJ2-5, with TRBD2 identical over 8 bases. V was clipped by 1 base and J by 4 bases; unmatched bases: 8. Germline V gene lookup returns CDR1 MGHRA and CDR2 YSYEKL. CDR3 length: 16 residues. The CDR3 spells CASSQVGGRPIETQYF. DNA of the CDR3: TGCGCCAGCAGCCAAGTTGGCGGGAGGCCGATAGAGACCCAGTACTTC.

This clone was counted between two and nine times. This chain uses TRBV6-1 with TRBJ2-7; D remains unclear. V was trimmed by 2 bases and J by 7 bases, leaving 12 bases between them. CDR3 length: 13 amino acids. The V gene's germline CDR1 is MNHNS and CDR2 SASEGT. As DNA, the CDR3 is TGTGCCAGCAGTGAACCCCAAAGCCGAGAGCAGTACTTC. Residues: CASSEPQSREQYF.

This chain's CDR3 is CASRGTSTGELFF. CDR3 DNA: TGTGCCAGCAGGGGGACTAGCACGGGGGAGCTGTTTTTT. The chain joins TRBV2 to TRBJ2-2, with 9 bases fitting TRBD2. CDR1 SNHLY and CDR2 FYNNEI come from the germline V gene. V gave up 6 bases and J gave up 8 bases; unmatched junction bases: 4. This CDR3 region has 13 residues.

V is TRBV5-1 and J is TRBJ2-1; D unresolved. Trimming shortened V by 3 bases and J by 7 bases, and 14 bases separated the two germline ends. The CDR3 contains 14 residues. The germline CDR1 and CDR2 sequences are SGHRS and YFSETQ. This CDR3 reads CASSSTPDRNEQFF. CDR3 nucleotide sequence: TGCGCCAGCAGCTCGACCCCGGACCGAAATGAGCAGTTCTTC.

V gene TRBV18 combines with J gene TRBJ2-3, with 8 positions matching TRBD2. CDR1 and CDR2 (germline): KGHSH, LQKENI. The CDR3 covers 18 residues. Losses at the gene ends were 2 bases for V and 0 bases for J; bases not matched to a gene: 10. CDR3 DNA sequence: TGTGCCAGCTCACCAAACTCACTAGCGGTATTTAGCACAGATACGCAGTATTTT. Its translation is CASSPNSLAVFSTDTQYF.

J is TRBJ2-7 and V is TRBV18; TRBD2 matches at 10 bases. Germline CDR1 reads KGHSH; CDR2 reads LQKENI. V lost 4 bases to trimming and J lost 3 bases; unmatched junction nucleotides: 3. CDR3 length: 14 amino acids. CDR3 region: CASSQRGGIYEQYF. In nucleotides, the CDR3 is TGTGCCAGCTCACAGCGGGGGGGAATCTACGAGCAGTACTTC.

This clone was seen a single time. The chain links TRBV25-1 to TRBJ2-7, with 9 bases matching TRBD1. This CDR3 is built from 14 residues. Germline lookup yields CDR1 MGHDK and CDR2 SYGVNS. The trim removed 9 bases at V and 0 bases at J, leaving 6 bases unmatched. The CDR3 sequence is CARIPGQGSYEQYF. The DNA for the CDR3 is TGTGCCAGGATACCGGGACAGGGCTCCTACGAGCAGTACTTC.

The V and J genes are TRBV28 and TRBJ2-5; 7 bases agree with TRBD2. The CDR3 contains 15 residues. With 6 bases clipped from V and 1 base from J, the junction kept 8 bases outside the gene matches. The germline V gene has CDR1 MDHEN and CDR2 SYDVKM. DNA of the CDR3: TGTGCCAGCAGCGCTGGGGGGGGGATCCAAGAGACCCAGTACTTC. Translating gives CASSAGGGIQETQYF.

This clone was detected a few times. The sample has other DNA sequences that encode this CDR3 too. The rearrangement uses TRBV5-1 and TRBJ1-1; D perhaps matches TRBD1 (5 bases). V gave up 7 bases and J gave up 3 bases, with 7 bases separating them. CDR3 length: 11 residues. Germline V gene sequence: CDR1 SGHRS, CDR2 YFSETQ. DNA for the CDR3: TGCGCCAGCGGGGGAGACACTGAAGCTTTCTTT. The encoded protein is CASGGDTEAFF.

The rearrangement joins TRBV13 to TRBJ2-5, with 10 bases fitting TRBD2. This CDR3 is 17 amino acids long. The trim removed 1 base at V and 4 bases at J, leaving 9 bases unmatched. Germline V CDR1 and CDR2: PRHDT, FYEKMQ (reference sequence). CDR3: CASSLALLAGSGETQYF. The CDR3 DNA reads TGTGCCAGCAGCTTAGCCCTACTAGCGGGATCAGGAGAGACCCAGTACTTC.

The chain has TRBV5-1 and TRBJ2-2; D uncertain. From germline, CDR1 is SGHRS and CDR2 YFSETQ. The CDR3 contains 13 residues. The V end was cut by 2 bases, the J end by 4 bases, with 6 bases between. CDR3 DNA: TGCGCCAGCAGCTTACCAGTCACCGGGGAGCTGTTTTTT. This codes for CASSLPVTGELFF.

J is TRBJ1-3 and V is TRBV7-9; maybe TRBD1 (5 bases). Trimming left V 3 bases short and J 0 bases short, with 9 bases between. The CDR3 covers 15 residues. Per germline, CDR1 SEHNR and CDR2 FQNEAQ (reference sequence). The CDR3 DNA sequence: TGTGCCAGCAGCTTGACAGTGAGCTCTGGAAACACCATATATTTT. This translates into CASSLTVSSGNTIYF.

The chain couples TRBV7-2 to TRBJ1-5, with TRBD1 identical over 7 bases. Germline loops: CDR1 SGHTA, CDR2 FQGNSA. CDR3 length: 13 residues. J gave up 6 bases and V 5 bases, and 4 bases lay outside the gene matches. As DNA, the CDR3 is TGTGCCAGCAGCGGACAGGCAGCTCAGCCCCAGCATTTT. Protein product: CASSGQAAQPQHF. Supplemented by reference TRBV7-2 and TRBJ1-5, the full variable domain reads GAGVSQSPSNKVTEKGKDVELRCDPISGHTALYWYRQSLGQGLEFLIYFQGNSAPDKSGLPSDRFSAERTGGSVSTLTIQRTQQEDSAVYLCASSGQAAQPQHFGDGTRLSIL.

The V call is TRBV6-1, the J call TRBJ2-2, with TRBD1 identical over 8 bases. With V trimmed by 3 bases and J by 7 bases, 10 bases remained unmatched. CDR1 MNHNS and CDR2 SASEGT come from the germline V gene. The CDR3 has 16 amino acids. The CDR3 nucleotides read TGTGCCAGCAGTGAGGGGACAGGCCTCCGAAGCGGGGAGCTGTTTTTT. It translates to CASSEGTGLRSGELFF.

The genes are TRBV7-6 and TRBJ2-3; no firm D call. With 1 base removed from V and 1 base from J, the gap between germline ends came to 3 bases. The germline V gene has CDR1 SGHVS and CDR2 FNYEAQ. The CDR3 consists of 13 residues. The CDR3 here is CASSLVRTDTQYF. CDR3 sequence (DNA): TGTGCCAGCAGCTTAGTCCGCACAGATACGCAGTATTTT. Variable domain in full (rest from reference TRBV7-6 and TRBJ2-3): GAGVSQSPRYKVTKRGQDVALRCDPISGHVSLYWYRQALGQGPEFLTYFNYEAQQDKSGLPNDRFSAERPEGSISTLTIQRTEQRDSAMYRCASSLVRTDTQYFGPGTRLTVL.